A selection of T cell receptor beta chains follows, all from one sample in a study of Tregs in tolerant kidney transplant recipients. Measured with immunoSEQ multiplex PCR; TCRdb has only the in-frame clones, and not every one. The table lists tens of thousands of clones, more than 90% of them singletons. The specimen sequenced was CD8+ T cells from blood. These receptors came from a human donor in good health. Each CDR3 is given with its conserved first and last residue. The order of the fields is V gene, J gene, CDR3 protein.

v_call: TRBV6-5
j_call: TRBJ2-1
cdr3_aa: CASSYPRGQGAYEQFF

v_call: TRBV21-1
j_call: TRBJ2-7
cdr3_aa: CASRSGGPSSYEQYF

v_call: TRBV4-1
j_call: TRBJ1-3
cdr3_aa: CASSLSDRGYEDTIYF

v_call: TRBV4-2
j_call: TRBJ2-3
cdr3_aa: CASSQELAGGVDTQYF

v_call: TRBV27
j_call: TRBJ2-3
cdr3_aa: CASSLSGSTDTQYF

v_call: TRBV29-1
j_call: TRBJ2-1
cdr3_aa: CSPRSGNEQFF

v_call: TRBV4-1
j_call: TRBJ2-2
cdr3_aa: CASSQVSGGGAGGELFF

v_call: TRBV7-2
j_call: TRBJ2-5
cdr3_aa: CASSLDFWLAGTETQYF

v_call: TRBV13
j_call: TRBJ2-7
cdr3_aa: CASSVSGAIYEQYF

v_call: TRBV27
j_call: TRBJ1-6
cdr3_aa: CASSLFDSSYNSPLHF

v_call: TRBV30
j_call: TRBJ2-1
cdr3_aa: CAWSVLSKGEQFF

v_call: TRBV7-2
j_call: TRBJ2-7
cdr3_aa: CASSERDYWYEQYF

v_call: TRBV2
j_call: TRBJ2-7
cdr3_aa: CASSDWGSPYEQYF

v_call: TRBV5-4
j_call: TRBJ2-7
cdr3_aa: CASSHGRASEQYF

v_call: TRBV7-8
j_call: TRBJ1-1
cdr3_aa: CASSLVGGASTEAFF

v_call: TRBV27
j_call: TRBJ2-1
cdr3_aa: CASSSRQGADNEQFF

v_call: TRBV30
j_call: TRBJ1-4
cdr3_aa: CAWSVLGGNEKLFF

v_call: TRBV5-6
j_call: TRBJ1-1
cdr3_aa: CASSLVSAWTTEAFF

v_call: TRBV19
j_call: TRBJ2-7
cdr3_aa: CASSGTSPYEQYF

v_call: TRBV27
j_call: TRBJ2-7
cdr3_aa: CASRPAGTSGRLGYEQYF

v_call: TRBV10-2
j_call: TRBJ2-3
cdr3_aa: CASSERGVKGGPGDTQYF

v_call: TRBV10-1
j_call: TRBJ1-3
cdr3_aa: CASSESGQHLGNTIYF

v_call: TRBV19
j_call: TRBJ1-2
cdr3_aa: CASRGLEDGYTF

v_call: TRBV19
j_call: TRBJ2-6
cdr3_aa: CASSRFFGANVLTF

v_call: TRBV4-1
j_call: TRBJ2-5
cdr3_aa: CASSQETGYETQYF

v_call: TRBV27
j_call: TRBJ1-2
cdr3_aa: CASSPLGQSNYGYTF

v_call: TRBV5-4
j_call: TRBJ1-2
cdr3_aa: CASSRLLGWGNYGYTF

v_call: TRBV14
j_call: TRBJ2-7
cdr3_aa: CASSQDVQGSPYEQYF

v_call: TRBV10-3
j_call: TRBJ2-3
cdr3_aa: CAISDLDPHPDRLSTDTQYF

v_call: TRBV5-1
j_call: TRBJ2-1
cdr3_aa: CASSLRQGAIDEQFF

v_call: TRBV5-1
j_call: TRBJ2-2
cdr3_aa: CASSRTRAGELFF

v_call: TRBV6-5
j_call: TRBJ2-1
cdr3_aa: CASSQPGNSYNEQFF

v_call: TRBV15
j_call: TRBJ2-5
cdr3_aa: CATSRDRGSETQYF

v_call: TRBV27
j_call: TRBJ2-7
cdr3_aa: CASSLSNRPYEQYF

v_call: TRBV4-2
j_call: TRBJ2-3
cdr3_aa: CASSQAVGGGPTDTQYF

v_call: TRBV5-6
j_call: TRBJ2-1
cdr3_aa: CASSFLENEQFF

v_call: TRBV5-4
j_call: TRBJ2-7
cdr3_aa: CASSLSDTGYEQYF

v_call: TRBV11-2
j_call: TRBJ2-3
cdr3_aa: CASSLGGGPGDTQYF

v_call: TRBV5-4
j_call: TRBJ1-2
cdr3_aa: CASSPGLMANYGYTF

v_call: TRBV5-5
j_call: TRBJ2-7
cdr3_aa: CASSGNRGAFHEQYF

v_call: TRBV4-1
j_call: TRBJ2-7
cdr3_aa: CASSQGTSGFYEQYF

v_call: TRBV25-1
j_call: TRBJ2-2
cdr3_aa: CASSEYITAGELFF

v_call: TRBV11-2
j_call: TRBJ1-2
cdr3_aa: CASRHRTSHGYTF

v_call: TRBV6-4
j_call: TRBJ2-3
cdr3_aa: CASSVAGDSTDTQYF

v_call: TRBV2
j_call: TRBJ1-1
cdr3_aa: CASSEGERVEGAFF

v_call: TRBV11-2
j_call: TRBJ1-2
cdr3_aa: CASSLGSANYGYTF

v_call: TRBV4-1
j_call: TRBJ1-1
cdr3_aa: CASSRPDLMNTEAFF